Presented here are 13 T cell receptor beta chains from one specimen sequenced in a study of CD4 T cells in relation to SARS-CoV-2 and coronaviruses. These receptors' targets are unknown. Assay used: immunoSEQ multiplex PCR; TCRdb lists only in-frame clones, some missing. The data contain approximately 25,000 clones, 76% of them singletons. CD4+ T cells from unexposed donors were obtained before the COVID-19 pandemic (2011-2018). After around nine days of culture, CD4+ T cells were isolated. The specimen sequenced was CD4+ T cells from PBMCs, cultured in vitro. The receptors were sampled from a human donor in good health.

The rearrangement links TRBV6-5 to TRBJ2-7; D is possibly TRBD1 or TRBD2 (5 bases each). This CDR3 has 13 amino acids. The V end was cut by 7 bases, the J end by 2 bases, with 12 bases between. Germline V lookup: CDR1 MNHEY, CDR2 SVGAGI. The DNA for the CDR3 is TGTGCCAGCATTAGGGACGGGACCTACGAGCAGTACTTC. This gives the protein CASIRDGTYEQYF.

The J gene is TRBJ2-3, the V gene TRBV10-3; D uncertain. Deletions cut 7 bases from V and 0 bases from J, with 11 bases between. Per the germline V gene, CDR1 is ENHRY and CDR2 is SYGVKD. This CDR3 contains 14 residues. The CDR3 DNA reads TGTGCCATCAAAGTAACATTGAGCACAGATACGCAGTATTTT. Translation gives CAIKVTLSTDTQYF.

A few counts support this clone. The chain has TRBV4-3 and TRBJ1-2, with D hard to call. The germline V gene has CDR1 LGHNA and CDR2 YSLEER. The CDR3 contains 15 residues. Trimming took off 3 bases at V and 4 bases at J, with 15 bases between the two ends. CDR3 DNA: TGCGCCAGCAGCCATAGTCAGGAACGGGGCTATGGCTACACCTTC. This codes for CASSHSQERGYGYTF.

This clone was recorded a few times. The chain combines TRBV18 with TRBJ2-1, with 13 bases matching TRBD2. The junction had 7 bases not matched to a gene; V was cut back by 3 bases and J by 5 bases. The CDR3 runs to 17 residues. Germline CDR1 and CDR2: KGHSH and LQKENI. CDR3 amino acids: CASSPRELAGGDNEQFF. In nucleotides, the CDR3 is TGTGCCAGCTCACCCCGGGAACTAGCGGGAGGGGACAATGAGCAGTTCTTC. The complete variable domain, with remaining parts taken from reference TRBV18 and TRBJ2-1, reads NAGVMQNPRHLVRRRGQEARLRCSPMKGHSHVYWYRQLPEEGLKFMVYLQKENIIDESGMPKERFSAEFPKEGPSILRIQQVVRGDSAAYFCASSPRELAGGDNEQFFGPGTRLTVL.

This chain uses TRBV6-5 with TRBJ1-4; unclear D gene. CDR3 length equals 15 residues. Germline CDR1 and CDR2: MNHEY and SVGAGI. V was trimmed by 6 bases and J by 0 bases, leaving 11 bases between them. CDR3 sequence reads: CASSSLGATNEKLFF. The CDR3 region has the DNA TGTGCCAGCAGCTCTTTGGGAGCAACTAATGAAAAACTGTTTTTT.

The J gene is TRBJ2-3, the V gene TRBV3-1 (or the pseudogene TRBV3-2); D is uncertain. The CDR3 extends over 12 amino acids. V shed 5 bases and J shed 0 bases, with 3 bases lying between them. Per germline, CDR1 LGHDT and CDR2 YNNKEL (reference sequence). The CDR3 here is CASSESTDTQYF. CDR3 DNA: TGTGCCAGCAGCGAAAGCACAGATACGCAGTATTTT.

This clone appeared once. CDR3 sequence: CASSPGGHLAPYGYTF. For the CDR3, the DNA is TGTGCCAGCAGCCCCGGCGGGCACCTGGCGCCCTATGGCTACACCTTC. The chain joins TRBV7-2 to TRBJ1-2, with D unclear. The CDR3 runs 16 residues. V was cut by 5 bases and J by 4 bases, with 20 bases left in between. Germline assignment: CDR1 SGHTA and CDR2 FQGNSA.

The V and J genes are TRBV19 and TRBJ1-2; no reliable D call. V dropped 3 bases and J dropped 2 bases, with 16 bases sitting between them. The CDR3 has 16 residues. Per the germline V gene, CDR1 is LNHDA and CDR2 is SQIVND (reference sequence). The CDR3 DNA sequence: TGTGCCAGTAGTATTTCCTGGGCAGAGACGAACTATGGCTACACCTTC. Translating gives CASSISWAETNYGYTF.

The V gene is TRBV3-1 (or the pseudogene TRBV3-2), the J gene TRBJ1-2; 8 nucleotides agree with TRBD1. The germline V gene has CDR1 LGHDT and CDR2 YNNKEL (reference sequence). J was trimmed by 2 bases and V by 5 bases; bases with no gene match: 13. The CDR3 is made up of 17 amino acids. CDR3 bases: TGTGCCAGCAGCTTCCCAGGGGGCGCGGGGACGAACTATGGCTACACCTTC. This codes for CASSFPGGAGTNYGYTF.

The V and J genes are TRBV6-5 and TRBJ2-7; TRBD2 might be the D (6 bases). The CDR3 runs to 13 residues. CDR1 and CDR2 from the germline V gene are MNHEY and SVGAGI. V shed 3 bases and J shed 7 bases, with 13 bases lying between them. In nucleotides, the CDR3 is TGTGCCAGCAGTTATGGCGGGGCGCGTGAGCAGTACTTC. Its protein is CASSYGGAREQYF.

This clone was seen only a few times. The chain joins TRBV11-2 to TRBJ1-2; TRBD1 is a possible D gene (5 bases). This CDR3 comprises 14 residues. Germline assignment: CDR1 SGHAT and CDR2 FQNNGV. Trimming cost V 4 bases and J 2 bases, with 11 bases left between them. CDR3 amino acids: CASSSSGLNYGYTF. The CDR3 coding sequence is TGTGCCAGCAGCTCTTCAGGGTTAAACTATGGCTACACCTTC.

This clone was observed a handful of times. CDR3 sequence reads: CASRLGVTLPLHF. In DNA, the CDR3 is TGTGCCAGCAGGTTGGGGGTTACTTTGCCCCTCCACTTT. The rearrangement joins TRBV7-2 to TRBJ1-6; maybe TRBD1 (5 bases). Germline V gene data show CDR1 as SGHTA and CDR2 as FQGNSA. This CDR3 is 13 amino acids long. Trimming took off 6 bases at V and 13 bases at J, with 16 bases between the two ends.

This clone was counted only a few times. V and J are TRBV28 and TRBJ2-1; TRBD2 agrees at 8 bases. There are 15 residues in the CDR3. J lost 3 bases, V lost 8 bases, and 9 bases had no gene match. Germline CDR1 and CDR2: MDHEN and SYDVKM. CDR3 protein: CASWVGRGGYNEQFF. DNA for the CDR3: TGTGCCAGCTGGGTTGGTCGGGGGGGCTACAATGAGCAGTTCTTC. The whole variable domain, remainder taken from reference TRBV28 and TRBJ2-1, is DVKVTQSSRYLVKRTGEKVFLECVQDMDHENMFWYRQDPGLGLRLIYFSYDVKMKEKGDIPEGYSVSREKKERFSLILESASTNQTSMYLCASWVGRGGYNEQFFGPGTRLTVL.